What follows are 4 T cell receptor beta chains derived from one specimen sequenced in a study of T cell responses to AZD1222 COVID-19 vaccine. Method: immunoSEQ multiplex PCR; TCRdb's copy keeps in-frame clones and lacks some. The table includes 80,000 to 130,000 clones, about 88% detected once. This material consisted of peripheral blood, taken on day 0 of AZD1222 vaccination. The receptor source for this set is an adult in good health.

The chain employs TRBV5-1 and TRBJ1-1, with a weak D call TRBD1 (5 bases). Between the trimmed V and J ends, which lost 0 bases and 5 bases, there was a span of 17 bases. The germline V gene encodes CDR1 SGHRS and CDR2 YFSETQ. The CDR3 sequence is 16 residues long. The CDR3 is CASSLVAGVEGTEAFF. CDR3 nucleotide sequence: TGCGCCAGCAGCTTGGTAGCGGGGGTAGAAGGAACTGAAGCTTTCTTT.

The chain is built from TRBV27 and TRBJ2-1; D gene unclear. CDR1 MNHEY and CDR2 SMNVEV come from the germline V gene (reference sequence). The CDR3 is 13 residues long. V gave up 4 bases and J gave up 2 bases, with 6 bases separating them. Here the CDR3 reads CASSSEPYNEQFF. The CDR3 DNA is TGTGCCAGCAGTTCGGAGCCCTACAATGAGCAGTTCTTC.

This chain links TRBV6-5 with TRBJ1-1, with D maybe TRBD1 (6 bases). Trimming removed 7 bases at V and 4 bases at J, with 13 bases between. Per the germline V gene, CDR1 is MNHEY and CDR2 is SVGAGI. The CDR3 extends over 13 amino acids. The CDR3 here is CASKAGEGTEAFF. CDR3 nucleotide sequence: TGTGCCAGCAAAGCAGGGGAGGGCACTGAAGCTTTCTTT.

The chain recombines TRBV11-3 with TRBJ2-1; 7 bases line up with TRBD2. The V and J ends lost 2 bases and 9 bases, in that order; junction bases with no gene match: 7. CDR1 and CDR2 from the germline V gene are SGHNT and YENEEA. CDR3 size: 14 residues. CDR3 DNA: TGTGCCAGCAGCTTATCGGCGGGAGATGGTGAGCAGTTCTTC. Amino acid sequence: CASSLSAGDGEQFF.